This T cell receptor beta chain is from a study of cytomegalovirus exposure and HLA in healthy donors. Study-wide context: The same platform was used for the 120 validation repertoires and the roughly 700 first-cohort repertoires, a later analysis reported. General observations from the study: In vitro, a few CMV-associated chains proved specific for CMV antigens. There were some public TCRs occurring in many donors, but most TCR sequences were rare.

This CDR3 contains 14 residues. V lost 2 bases to trimming and J lost 9 bases; unmatched junction nucleotides: 4. Germline assignment: CDR1 SGHRS and CDR2 YFSETQ. It was the approximately 130-subject validation cohort, separate from the approximately 700-subject first cohort, to which the donors belonged. Produced via immunoSEQ multiplex PCR; TCRdb's table is partial and in-frame only. The repertoire holds hundreds of thousands of clones, with approximately 88% as singletons. In regard to this clone: Its antigen is currently unknown.

The chain links TRBV5-1 to TRBJ1-6; 8 nucleotides agree with TRBD1. What was sequenced was PBMCs. This TCR derives from a woman aged 18-30 years in good health and CMV-seronegative. CDR3 DNA: TGCGCCAGCAGCTTAGACAGGGGTGTTTCACCCCTCCACTTT. This codes for CASSLDRGVSPLHF.